What follows is one T cell receptor (beta chain) and its context. This clonotype was detected only once. Its antigen remains undetermined. Qualities for individual bases were not recorded, and no much larger clone is one base off. A single read offers scant evidence. Data came from an Illumina HiSeq 1500. TCRdb's own reprocessing of the public reads used fastp at Q25 and MiXCR and kept productive beta chains. Rows matching on CDR3 protein sequence are summarized as one entry with the most common DNA and genes. The sample table records around 750,000 distinct CDR3 sequences; 32% of these occur just once. 9.5% to 15% of the sample goes to the ten largest clones. The sample's treatment or condition label is to be understood as: in vitro stimulation with specific CMV peptide epitopes to enrich CMV-specific T cells. The data derive from a study of T cell repertoires in cytomegalovirus infection (dated 2019 in TCRdb). For context, the study as a whole: Recently identified HLA-C-restricted CMV epitopes, whose presentation resists viral immunomodulation, were targeted by peptide stimulations together with well-studied HLA-B-restricted epitopes. Donor HLA type was relevant to the analysis, as public TCR beta signatures indicated carriage of CMV infection together with the matching HLA type. Beyond this particular receptor, the publication reports: In the ex vivo response, HLA-C-restricted CMV-specific TCR beta clonotypes were dominant, and in two of eight donors the single most frequent clonotype came from this HLA-C-restricted group. Cumulative frequency of public TCR beta family members discriminated carriers of CMV infection plus the relevant HLA type in this cohort and an independent approximately 350-donor cohort.

The origin of this receptor is a human donor in good health (CMV status not recorded). Some clones in this sample may be carry-over from other donors' samples. Sequenced here: cultured CD8+ T cells from PBMCs, sampled from culture after CMV antigen stimulation.

CDR3 region: CASRAQSGNTEAFF. The sequenced DNA is TGTGCCAGCAGGGCACAGTCGGGGAACACTGAAGCTTTCTTT. The sequence links TRBV27 to TRBJ1-1; no D gene call is confident. The V and J ends are trimmed by 6 bases and 1 base, leaving 12 bases between them. Looking up the germline V gene (reference sequence) yields CDR1 MNHEY and CDR2 SMNVEV. Including cysteine and phenylalanine, the CDR3 has 14 amino acids. Only the CDR3 DNA is retained, 42 bases long and in frame from the first base.